This record concerns one T cell receptor (beta chain) sequence. The V end was cut by 2 bases, the J end by 5 bases, with 6 bases between. The CDR3 is made up of 12 amino acids. This sample stems from a study of early T cells in non-severe SARS-CoV-2 infection. TCRdb independently ran MiXCR on the 5' RACE reads; one entry per CDR3 protein. The table records over 55,000 distinct CDR3 sequences, more than 9% of them present only once. The V and J genes are TRBV12-3 or TRBV12-4 and TRBJ1-2, with D uncertain. Sequencing used whole blood. The receptor's source is an adult who was a healthcare worker with PCR-confirmed SARS-CoV-2 infection or an uninfected control (not recorded which). The CDR3 sequence is CASSLQAYGYTF. CDR3 nucleotides: TGTGCCAGCAGTTTACAGGCTTATGGCTACACCTTC.